The 30 T cell receptor beta chains below were found in one sample sequenced in a study of T cells in pancreatic ductal adenocarcinoma. Surgery without prior neoadjuvant therapy was the treatment of the selected pancreatic ductal adenocarcinoma patients. Some clones are missing from TCRdb's copy, which holds only in-frame ones; the method was immunoSEQ multiplex PCR. The table has over 85,000 clones, about 95% seen once; the top ten hold roughly 3.1%. Sequenced: PBMCs. Every receptor here comes from a human donor with pancreatic ductal adenocarcinoma.

The chain has TRBV9 and TRBJ1-2, with 9 bases identical to TRBD1. This CDR3 has 15 residues. Germline V gives CDR1 SGDLS, CDR2 YYNGEE. The ends lost 3 bases at V and 6 bases at J; junction bases unmatched: 9. The CDR3 is CASSAHRGRENGYTF. CDR3 DNA: TGTGCCAGCAGCGCGCACAGGGGGCGGGAGAATGGCTACACCTTC.

The chain has TRBV28 and TRBJ1-4; D possibly corresponds to TRBD1 (6 bases). Germline CDR1 reads MDHEN; CDR2 reads SYDVKM. This CDR3 is 14 amino acids long. With 5 bases removed from V and 3 bases from J, the gap between germline ends came to 10 bases. As DNA, the CDR3 is TGTGCCAGCAGTATAGAGGGGGCTAATGAAAAACTGTTTTTT. This encodes CASSIEGANEKLFF.

The chain is built from TRBV6-5 and TRBJ2-5; weak D call: TRBD2 (6 bases). The CDR3 sequence is 16 residues long. V was trimmed by 1 base and J by 2 bases, leaving 14 bases between them. Germline CDR1 reads MNHEY; CDR2 reads SVGAGI. The CDR3 spells CASSYLYTGTQETQYF. For the CDR3, the DNA is TGTGCCAGCAGTTACTTATACACCGGGACTCAAGAGACCCAGTACTTC.

The CDR3 sequence is CASSPWVASGYEQYF. The CDR3 DNA follows: TGTGCCAGCTCACCATGGGTCGCTAGCGGCTACGAGCAGTACTTC. The rearrangement links TRBV18 to TRBJ2-7, with 7 bases matching TRBD2. In germline, CDR1 is KGHSH, CDR2 LQKENI. V shed 2 bases, J shed 3 bases, and the junction held 7 bases outside the gene matches. This CDR3 has 15 residues.

The genes are TRBV5-1 and TRBJ2-2; 7 bases are shared with TRBD1. The CDR3 is 15 amino acids. Germline V gene data show CDR1 as SGHRS and CDR2 as YFSETQ. Trimming at V came to 6 bases and at J to 1 base, leaving 6 bases not matched to a gene. The CDR3 DNA is TGCGCCAGCACCCCCGGGACAGTGAACACCGGGGAGCTGTTTTTT. Translating it yields CASTPGTVNTGELFF.

The chain employs TRBV7-9 and TRBJ2-3; TRBD1 matches 8 bases. Germline CDR1 SEHNR, CDR2 FQNEAQ (reference sequence). This CDR3 spans 15 amino acids. V gave up 4 bases and J gave up 1 base; unmatched junction bases: 4. The CDR3: CASSSGQGGTDTQYF. The CDR3 coding sequence is TGTGCCAGCAGCTCTGGACAGGGTGGCACAGATACGCAGTATTTT.

This chain joins TRBV27 and TRBJ2-7, with 9 bases aligning to TRBD2. The CDR3 consists of 14 residues. J gave up 6 bases and V 2 bases, and 5 bases lay outside the gene matches. Germline V gene lookup returns CDR1 MNHEY and CDR2 SMNVEV (reference sequence). The CDR3 DNA follows: TGTGCCAGCAGTTTACCGGGACTAGCTCCCGAGCAGTACTTC. It translates to CASSLPGLAPEQYF.

The chain uses TRBV27 and TRBJ2-2; TRBD2 matches 8 bases. The J segment lost 4 bases and the V segment lost 2 bases, leaving 12 bases of the junction unmatched. The CDR3 consists of 18 residues. Germline CDR1 and CDR2: MNHEY and SMNVEV (reference sequence). The CDR3 nucleotides are TGTGCCAGCAGTTTAAGCCCGGGAGGGGCAAGTCTCACCGGGGAGCTGTTTTTT. Translated, it gives CASSLSPGGASLTGELFF.

CDR3 nucleotide sequence: TGTGCCAGCAGCTCAATCCAGGGGTTGAGCACAGATACGCAGTATTTT. It translates to CASSSIQGLSTDTQYF. V usage is TRBV27 and J usage is TRBJ2-3, with D possibly matching TRBD1 (6 bases). Germline V gene data show CDR1 as MNHEY and CDR2 as SMNVEV (reference sequence). V lost 6 bases, J lost 0 bases, and 16 bases lay in between. The CDR3 has 16 residues.

The J gene is TRBJ2-7, the V gene TRBV5-6; tentatively, D is TRBD1 (6 bases). CDR3 size: 14 residues. V was pared by 4 bases and J by 2 bases, with 13 bases between. The germline V gene encodes CDR1 SGHDT and CDR2 YYEEEE. CDR3 in DNA: TGTGCCAGCAGCACAGGGTTCAGACCCTACGAGCAGTACTTC. As protein: CASSTGFRPYEQYF.

The chain uses TRBV7-6 and TRBJ2-5; 15 bases are a match to TRBD2. The CDR3 totals 16 residues. Germline V gives CDR1 SGHVS, CDR2 FNYEAQ. Trimming took 5 bases from V and 5 from J; bases not matched to a gene: 6. The CDR3 DNA reads TGTGCCAGCAGCGATGGGGGGACTAGCGGGAGGGAGACCCAGTACTTC. Amino acids: CASSDGGTSGRETQYF.

The chain joins TRBV5-6 to TRBJ2-7; 8 nucleotides line up with TRBD1. The germline gives CDR1 SGHDT, CDR2 YYEEEE. The V segment lost 4 bases and the J segment 0 bases; nucleotides outside the gene matches: 6. The CDR3 covers 15 residues. In nucleotides, the CDR3 is TGTGCCAGCAGCACACTACAGGGGGGCTCCTACGAGCAGTACTTC. Amino acid sequence: CASSTLQGGSYEQYF.

A single count supports this clone. The genes are TRBV6-5 and TRBJ2-1; maybe TRBD1 (6 bases). V was trimmed by 0 bases and J by 13 bases, leaving 10 bases between them. CDR1 MNHEY and CDR2 SVGAGI come from the germline V gene. The CDR3 runs 12 residues. This CDR3 reads CASSYSRGSQFF. Here the CDR3 DNA reads TGTGCCAGCAGTTACTCGAGGGGGAGTCAGTTCTTC.

This clone was recorded only once. The chain links TRBV5-4 to TRBJ2-1, with TRBD1 matching over 7 bases. V was clipped by 0 bases and J by 3 bases; unmatched bases: 0. Per germline, CDR1 SGHNT and CDR2 YYREEE (reference sequence). The CDR3 runs 14 residues. The CDR3 sequence: CASSLDRGYNEQFF. The CDR3 DNA is TGTGCCAGCAGCTTGGACAGGGGCTACAATGAGCAGTTCTTC.

The gene calls are TRBV14 and TRBJ2-3; 11 bases match TRBD2. The CDR3 contains 16 residues. CDR1 is SGHDN, CDR2 FVKESK, per germline. The V gene end was trimmed by 4 bases and the J gene end by 2 bases; junction bases not matched to a gene: 5. The CDR3 loop reads CASSRRLAGNTDTQYF. The CDR3 DNA reads TGTGCCAGCAGCCGCCGACTAGCGGGAAACACAGATACGCAGTATTTT.

The chain joins TRBV28 to TRBJ1-4, with D tentatively TRBD1 (5 bases). From germline, CDR1 is MDHEN and CDR2 SYDVKM. The CDR3 is made up of 12 amino acids. V was shortened by 2 bases and J by 10 bases, with 8 bases between the two germline ends. CDR3 in amino acids: CASSLLGGKLFF. CDR3 in DNA: TGTGCCAGCAGTTTACTCGGGGGAAAACTGTTTTTT. Supplemented by reference TRBV28 and TRBJ1-4, the full variable domain reads DVKVTQSSRYLVKRTGEKVFLECVQDMDHENMFWYRQDPGLGLRLIYFSYDVKMKEKGDIPEGYSVSREKKERFSLILESASTNQTSMYLCASSLLGGKLFFGSGTQLSVL.

This sequence joins TRBV4-1 and TRBJ2-1; tentative D call: TRBD1 (6 bases). This CDR3 region has 16 residues. V lost 1 base, J lost 2 bases, and 12 bases lay in between. Per germline, CDR1 MGHRA and CDR2 YSYEKL. The CDR3 sequence is CASSQVSGAPYNEQFF. The CDR3 coding sequence is TGCGCCAGCAGCCAAGTTTCAGGGGCACCCTACAATGAGCAGTTCTTC.

This sequence joins TRBV6-5 and TRBJ2-3; D perhaps matches TRBD2 (6 bases). Trimming shortened V by 2 bases and J by 2 bases, and 8 bases separated the two germline ends. This CDR3 region has 14 residues. Germline lookup yields CDR1 MNHEY and CDR2 SVGAGI. The CDR3, as DNA: TGTGCCAGCAGTTACGTAGCGGACACAGATACGCAGTATTTT. As protein: CASSYVADTDTQYF.

V gene TRBV11-2 combines with J gene TRBJ2-7, with 9 bases that match TRBD1. This CDR3 is 17 amino acids long. Per the germline V gene, CDR1 is SGHAT and CDR2 is FQNNGV. V shed 1 base, J shed 2 bases, and the junction held 9 bases outside the gene matches. In DNA form, the CDR3 reads TGTGCCAGCAGCTTAGGGTTCTCCGGGACAGGGACCTACGAGCAGTACTTC. Translated: CASSLGFSGTGTYEQYF.

On this clone: The sample carries other DNA sequences with the same CDR3. The V and J genes are TRBV28 and TRBJ2-7; no reliable D call. Germline CDR1 MDHEN, CDR2 SYDVKM. V was clipped by 4 bases and J by 4 bases, with 5 bases between them. The CDR3 covers 11 residues. The CDR3, as DNA: TGTGCCAGCAGTTCCCCTTACGAGCAGTACTTC. Amino acids: CASSSPYEQYF.

This sequence joins TRBV4-2 and TRBJ2-7; D is perhaps TRBD2 (5 bases). Trimming cost V 4 bases and J 0 bases, with 10 bases left between them. Per germline, CDR1 LGHNA and CDR2 YNFKEQ. The CDR3 runs to 14 residues. CDR3 loop: CASSPDSHSYEQYF. The CDR3 DNA is TGTGCCAGCAGCCCGGACTCACACTCCTACGAGCAGTACTTC.

This chain uses TRBV6-6 with TRBJ1-1, with 9 bases aligning to TRBD1. After removal of 6 bases from V and 4 bases from J, the junction contained 9 bases not matched to a gene. Germline assignment: CDR1 MNHNY and CDR2 SVGAGI (reference sequence). CDR3 length: 15 residues. The CDR3 DNA follows: TGTGCCAGCAGGCCGGGACAGGGTGTTCCCACTGAAGCTTTCTTT. Its protein is CASRPGQGVPTEAFF.

The CDR3 DNA sequence: TGCGCCAGCAGCCAAGAAGGGTGGGGGGGGTACAATGAGCAGTTCTTC. It yields the protein CASSQEGWGGYNEQFF. The chain carries TRBV4-1 and TRBJ2-1; 7 positions agree with TRBD2. Germline CDR1 is MGHRA and CDR2 is YSYEKL. The CDR3 covers 16 residues. The V and J ends lost 0 bases and 4 bases, in that order; junction bases with no gene match: 6.

This clone appeared a single time. The rearrangement joins TRBV27 to TRBJ2-3; TRBD2 matches at 13 bases. J was trimmed by 5 bases and V by 8 bases; bases with no gene match: 10. Germline CDR1 is MNHEY and CDR2 is SMNVEV (reference sequence). There are 16 residues in the CDR3. CDR3 DNA sequence: TGTGCCAGCCAATTAACGGGACTAGCGGGACGAGATACGCAGTATTTT. Translated: CASQLTGLAGRDTQYF.

The chain is built from TRBV18 and TRBJ2-1; possibly TRBD1 for D (6 bases). This CDR3 comprises 14 residues. Trimming stripped 6 bases from V and 8 bases from J, with 17 bases between. Germline CDR1 and CDR2: KGHSH and LQKENI. CDR3 region: CASSPFDRYYEQFF. DNA of the CDR3: TGTGCCAGCTCTCCTTTTGACAGGTACTATGAGCAGTTCTTC. The complete variable domain, with remaining parts taken from reference TRBV18 and TRBJ2-1, reads NAGVMQNPRHLVRRRGQEARLRCSPMKGHSHVYWYRQLPEEGLKFMVYLQKENIIDESGMPKERFSAEFPKEGPSILRIQQVVRGDSAAYFCASSPFDRYYEQFFGPGTRLTVL.

The V and J genes are TRBV19 and TRBJ2-7; 8 nucleotides line up with TRBD2. Trimming at V came to 3 bases and at J to 2 bases, leaving 3 bases not matched to a gene. The CDR3 spans 14 residues. CDR1 LNHDA and CDR2 SQIVND come from the germline V gene (reference sequence). The CDR3: CASSISGLAYEQYF. In nucleotides, the CDR3 is TGTGCCAGTAGTATTTCGGGACTAGCCTACGAGCAGTACTTC.

The chain recombines TRBV5-1 with TRBJ2-3, with TRBD1 matching over 7 bases. Per the germline V gene, CDR1 is SGHRS and CDR2 is YFSETQ. Germline trimming cut 3 bases from V and 4 bases from J; bases unmatched to any gene: 14. The CDR3 is 17 amino acids. The CDR3 sequence is CASSSGQAAIGADTQYF. The CDR3 DNA sequence: TGCGCCAGCAGCTCCGGACAGGCTGCCATAGGCGCAGATACGCAGTATTTT.

V usage is TRBV5-1 and J usage is TRBJ2-5; 7 bases line up with TRBD2. Unmatched junction bases numbered 6, after V lost 5 bases and J lost 2 bases. In germline, CDR1 is SGHRS, CDR2 YFSETQ. The CDR3 spans 14 residues. The CDR3 coding sequence is TGCGCCAGCAGGATCCCAGCGGGACAAGAGACCCAGTACTTC. Translation gives CASRIPAGQETQYF.

This chain uses TRBV6-5 with TRBJ2-7; TRBD2 agrees at 8 bases. Germline V CDR1 and CDR2: MNHEY, SVGAGI. The CDR3 is 16 amino acids. V was clipped by 0 bases and J by 4 bases; unmatched bases: 8. Here the CDR3 DNA reads TGTGCCAGCAGTTACTCGAGAGGGCGGGGGGATTACGAGCAGTACTTC. Residues: CASSYSRGRGDYEQYF.

The chain is built from TRBV28 and TRBJ1-5; a possible D gene is TRBD1 (6 bases). The V gene lost 7 bases and the J gene lost 1 base, with 17 bases spanning the gap. The CDR3 spans 16 residues. Germline V gives CDR1 MDHEN, CDR2 SYDVKM. CDR3 in DNA: TGTGCCAGCACTAGTTCGGGGGGGCTAAGCAATCAGCCCCAGCATTTT. The encoded protein is CASTSSGGLSNQPQHF.